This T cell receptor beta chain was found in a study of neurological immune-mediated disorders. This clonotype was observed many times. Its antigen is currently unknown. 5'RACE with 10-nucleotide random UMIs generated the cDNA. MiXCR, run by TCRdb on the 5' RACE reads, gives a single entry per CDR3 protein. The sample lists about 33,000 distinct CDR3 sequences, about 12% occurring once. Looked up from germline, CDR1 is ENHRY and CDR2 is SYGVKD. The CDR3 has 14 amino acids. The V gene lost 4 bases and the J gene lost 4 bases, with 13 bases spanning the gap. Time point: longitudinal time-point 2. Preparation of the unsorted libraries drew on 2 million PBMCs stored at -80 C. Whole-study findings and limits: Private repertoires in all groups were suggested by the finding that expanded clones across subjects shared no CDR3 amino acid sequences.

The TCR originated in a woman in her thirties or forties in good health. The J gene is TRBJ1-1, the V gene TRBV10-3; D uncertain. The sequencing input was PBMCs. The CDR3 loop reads CAISGPQESTEAFF. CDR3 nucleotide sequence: TGTGCCATCAGTGGCCCCCAGGAATCCACTGAAGCTTTCTTT.